The clone carrying this TCR beta chain occurred a few times. Its antigen is undetermined. These data are taken from a study of CD8 T cells in ankylosing spondylitis. The TCR beta libraries were generated through quantitative 5'-RACE incorporating molecular barcodes. TCRdb processed the 5' RACE reads anew with MiXCR; each CDR3 protein has one entry. The repertoire holds about 200,000 distinct CDR3 sequences, about 7.3% seen once, with 14% in the top ten. The CDR3 is made up of 17 amino acids. Germline V lookup: CDR1 SGHTA, CDR2 FQGTGA. Deletions cut 5 bases from V and 0 bases from J, with 17 bases between. Overall study results and limits: Seemingly characteristic of ankylosing spondylitis blood was a TCR beta motif consisting of several highly homologous variants. Significant enrichment of disease-linked clones was reported in matched ankylosing spondylitis synovial fluid. CD8+ disease-linked clones were present at relatively low frequencies in blood. Earlier literature documents some of the motif variants in reactive arthritis synovial fluid and blood.

Sample: blood, either unsorted or a sorted T cell fraction (not recorded which). The receptor comes from a male donor with ankylosing spondylitis. The chain uses TRBV7-3 and TRBJ2-1; D tentatively reads TRBD1 or TRBD2 (5 bases each). CDR3 in DNA: TGTGCCAGCAGCGCCCATCCCTGGGGGAGCTCCTACAATGAGCAGTTCTTC. Protein product: CASSAHPWGSSYNEQFF.